Below, 14 T cell receptor beta chains from the same sample are listed, as sequenced in a study of post-analysis software for immune sequencing data. Researchers reported that TCR beta cDNA libraries carried unique molecular identifiers. Using its own MiXCR run on the PCR reads, TCRdb lists one record per CDR3 protein. The sample records 450,000 to 650,000 distinct CDR3 sequences, around 44% being singletons. These receptors' antigens are unknown. Broader study findings: Among a few TRBV segments more frequent in patients than controls were TRBV5-6, TRBV5-1 and TRBV20-1.

Material: blood. The receptors come from a girl under 18 with multiple sclerosis.

This chain connects TRBV6-6 to TRBJ2-1; D is perhaps TRBD1 (6 bases). This CDR3 comprises 14 residues. CDR1 MNHNY and CDR2 SVGAGI come from the germline V gene (reference sequence). V gave up 2 bases and J gave up 9 bases, with 14 bases separating them. CDR3: CASSYGNRAIEQFF. Written as DNA, the CDR3 is TGTGCCAGCAGTTACGGGAACAGGGCGATTGAGCAGTTCTTC.

This clonotype has only a few counts. The chain employs TRBV12-3 or TRBV12-4 and TRBJ2-7; tentatively, D is TRBD2 (5 bases). Deletions cut 2 bases from V and 0 bases from J, with 8 bases between. The CDR3 consists of 14 residues. The CDR3 bases are TGTGCCAGCAGTTTAAACGGGGTCTCCTACGAGCAGTACTTC. This gives the protein CASSLNGVSYEQYF.

In its sample, this clonotype was seen once. The gene calls are TRBV24-1 and TRBJ2-3; D gene uncertain. This CDR3 is 16 amino acids long. V was shortened by 0 bases and J by 1 base, with 10 bases between the two germline ends. The germline V gene encodes CDR1 KGHDR and CDR2 SFDVKD. The CDR3: CATSDLQYGGTDTQYF. CDR3 in DNA: TGTGCCACCAGTGATTTGCAATATGGCGGCACAGATACGCAGTATTTT.

The V and J genes are TRBV10-3 and TRBJ1-1; no reliable D call. Germline V gene data show CDR1 as ENHRY and CDR2 as SYGVKD. The length of the CDR3 is 14 residues. The V and J ends lost 4 bases and 4 bases respectively, with 13 bases between them. The CDR3 loop reads CAISVSGRGTEAFF. CDR3 sequence (DNA): TGTGCCATCAGTGTCTCGGGGAGAGGCACTGAAGCTTTCTTT.

V gene TRBV12-3 or TRBV12-4 combines with J gene TRBJ2-5; 11 bases map to TRBD2. Gene TRBJ2-7 matches the end of the DNA better, so the J call may be wrong. This CDR3 region has 14 residues. CDR3 in DNA: TGTGCCAGCAGAATAGCGGGAGGGAGGTACGAGCAGTACTTC. Translating it yields CASRIAGGRYEQYF.

The CDR3 DNA reads as TGCAGTGCTAGAGGGGAGGGGACCCCGAACACTGAAGCTTTCTTT. Its protein is CSARGEGTPNTEAFF. The V call is TRBV20-1, the J call TRBJ1-1, with D perhaps TRBD1 (5 bases). The V end was cut by 1 base, the J end by 1 base, with 13 bases between. The CDR3 has 15 residues. Germline CDR1 is DFQATT and CDR2 is SNEGSKA (reference sequence).

Concerning this clonotype: A read error may be the cause here, since a much bigger clone is one base away. This chain uses TRBV6-5 with TRBJ2-1; D possibly uses TRBD1 or TRBD2 (6 bases each). There are 16 residues in the CDR3. Germline values: CDR1 MNHEY, CDR2 SVGAGI. V was clipped by 1 base and J by 13 bases, with 23 bases between them. The CDR3 loop reads CASSYFWQGRLETQFF. CDR3 DNA sequence: TGTGCCAGCAGTTACTTCTGGCAGGGGAGGTTAGAGACCCAGTTCTTC.

CDR3 in amino acids: CASSWTGGEYEQYF. The CDR3 bases are TGTGCCAGCAGTTGGACAGGGGGGGAGTACGAGCAGTACTTC. The chain uses TRBV12-3 or TRBV12-4 and TRBJ2-7; TRBD1 matches 10 bases. The CDR3 contains 14 residues. J gave up 4 bases and V 4 bases, and 4 bases lay outside the gene matches.

V gene TRBV6-5 combines with J gene TRBJ1-2; D call uncertain. With 0 bases removed from V and 3 bases from J, the gap between germline ends came to 26 bases. The length of the CDR3 is 20 residues. Germline V gives CDR1 MNHEY, CDR2 SVGAGI. The CDR3 is CASSYSIVGDTVIGDYGYTF. DNA of the CDR3: TGTGCCAGCAGTTACTCGATTGTGGGAGATACAGTAATCGGCGACTATGGCTACACCTTC.

This clonotype was counted at least ten times. At one boundary the junction diverges from the germline segment, which might be a read error. The chain joins TRBV5-1 to TRBJ2-7, with 10 bases fitting TRBD1. Germline V gene data show CDR1 as SGHRS and CDR2 as YFSETQ. The CDR3 contains 14 residues. The CDR3 nucleotides are TGTGCCAGCAGCCTTGACAGGGGGCCCTACGAGCAGTACTTC. Translated: CASSLDRGPYEQYF.

The gene calls are TRBV10-3 and TRBJ2-1; 9 nucleotides agree with TRBD1. Looked up from germline, CDR1 is ENHRY and CDR2 is SYGVKD. The CDR3 length is 14 residues. V lost 3 bases and J lost 6; bases outside the gene matches: 3. For the CDR3, the DNA is TGTGCCATCAGTGAAGGACAGGGGATCAATGAGCAGTTCTTC. Translation gives CAISEGQGINEQFF.

The chain is built from TRBV27 and TRBJ2-1; 8 bases align to TRBD1. CDR3 size: 13 residues. Germline assignment: CDR1 MNHEY and CDR2 SMNVEV (reference sequence). V was clipped by 6 bases and J by 2 bases; unmatched bases: 0. CDR3 residues: CASRQGAYNEQFF. The CDR3, as DNA: TGTGCCAGCAGACAGGGGGCCTACAATGAGCAGTTCTTC.

J is TRBJ1-2 and V is TRBV12-3 or TRBV12-4; D uncertain. Trimming removed 3 bases at V and 8 bases at J, with 19 bases between. The CDR3 extends over 15 amino acids. The CDR3 region is CASSFRADELIGYTF. The CDR3 nucleotides are TGTGCCAGCAGTTTTAGGGCAGACGAACTTATAGGCTACACCTTC.

A few counts support this clonotype. CDR3 nucleotides: TGCAGTGCTAGACAGGGGGTTTACTCCTACGAGCAGTACTTC. It codes for CSARQGVYSYEQYF. The rearrangement uses TRBV20-1 and TRBJ2-7, with 7 bases that match TRBD1. After removal of 2 bases from V and 0 bases from J, the junction contained 4 bases not matched to a gene. The CDR3 loop spans 14 amino acids. Germline V lookup: CDR1 DFQATT, CDR2 SNEGSKA (reference sequence).